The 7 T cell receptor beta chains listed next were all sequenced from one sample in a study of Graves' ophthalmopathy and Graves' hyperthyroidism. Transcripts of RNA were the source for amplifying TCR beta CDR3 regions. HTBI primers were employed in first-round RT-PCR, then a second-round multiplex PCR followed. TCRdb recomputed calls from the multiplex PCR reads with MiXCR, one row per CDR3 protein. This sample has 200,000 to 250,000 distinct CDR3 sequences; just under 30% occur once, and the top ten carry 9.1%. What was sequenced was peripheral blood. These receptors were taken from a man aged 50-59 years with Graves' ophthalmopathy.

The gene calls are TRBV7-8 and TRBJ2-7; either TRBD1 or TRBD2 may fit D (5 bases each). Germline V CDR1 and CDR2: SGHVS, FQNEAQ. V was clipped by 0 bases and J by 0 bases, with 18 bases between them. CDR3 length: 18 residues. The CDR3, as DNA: TGTGCCAGCAGCTTAGCGAGAAGGGTTGGGACGACCTCCTACGAGCAGTACTTC. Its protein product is CASSLARRVGTTSYEQYF.

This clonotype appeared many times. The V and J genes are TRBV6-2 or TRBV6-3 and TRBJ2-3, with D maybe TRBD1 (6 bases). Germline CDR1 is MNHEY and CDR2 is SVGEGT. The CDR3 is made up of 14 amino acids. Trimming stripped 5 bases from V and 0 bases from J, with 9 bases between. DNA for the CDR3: TGTGCCAGCAGTCCGGGGACAAGCACAGATACGCAGTATTTT. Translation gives CASSPGTSTDTQYF.

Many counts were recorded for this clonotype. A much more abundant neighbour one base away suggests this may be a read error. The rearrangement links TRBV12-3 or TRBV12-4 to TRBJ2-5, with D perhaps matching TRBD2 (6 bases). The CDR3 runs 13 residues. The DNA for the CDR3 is TGTGCCAGCAGTTTCGGTCCACGGGAGACCCGGTACTTC. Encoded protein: CASSFGPRETRYF.

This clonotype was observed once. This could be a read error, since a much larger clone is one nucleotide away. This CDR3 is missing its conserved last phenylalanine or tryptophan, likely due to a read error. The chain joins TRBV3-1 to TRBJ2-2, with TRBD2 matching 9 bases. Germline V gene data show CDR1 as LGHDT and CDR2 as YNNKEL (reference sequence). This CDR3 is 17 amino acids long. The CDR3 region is CASGQAYSGSGTGELFL. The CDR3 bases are TGTGCCAGCGGCCAGGCCTATAGCGGGAGCGGGACCGGGGAGCTGTTTTTA.

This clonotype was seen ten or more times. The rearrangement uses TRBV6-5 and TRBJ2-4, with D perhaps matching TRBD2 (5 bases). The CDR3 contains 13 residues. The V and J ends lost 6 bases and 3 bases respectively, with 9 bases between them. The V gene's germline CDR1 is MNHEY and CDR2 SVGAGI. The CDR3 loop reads CASSMGVKNIQYF. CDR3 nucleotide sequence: TGTGCCAGCAGCATGGGAGTCAAAAACATTCAGTACTTC.

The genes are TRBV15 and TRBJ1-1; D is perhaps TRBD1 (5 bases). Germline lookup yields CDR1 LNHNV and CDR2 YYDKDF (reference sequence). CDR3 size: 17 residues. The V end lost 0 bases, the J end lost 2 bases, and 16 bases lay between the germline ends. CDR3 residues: CATSRDVIGAGNTEAFF. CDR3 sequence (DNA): TGTGCCACCAGCAGAGATGTGATAGGGGCGGGAAACACTGAAGCTTTCTTT.

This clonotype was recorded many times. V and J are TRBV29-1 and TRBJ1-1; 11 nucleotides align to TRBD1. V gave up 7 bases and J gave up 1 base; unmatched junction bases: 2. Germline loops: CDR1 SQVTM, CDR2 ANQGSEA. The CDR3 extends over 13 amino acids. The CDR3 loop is CSADRGRNTEAFF. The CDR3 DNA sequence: TGCAGCGCGGACAGGGGGCGGAACACTGAAGCTTTCTTT.